This T cell receptor beta chain was sequenced in a study of blood T cell repertoires in COVID-19. In the study overall: The study drew acute and convalescent COVID-19 samples from the United States, Italy and Spain. T cells, B-cell-depleted T cells, or PBMCs provided the cDNA or gDNA that served as material.

Per the authors' pipeline: Amplification of reference gene primers provided the estimated nucleated cell counts. Clones were read by immunoSEQ multiplex PCR, and TCRdb kept only the in-frame ones, dropping some. That table gives V, J and clone size, and the DNA gave D and trimming. The sample shows about 53,000 clones, around 80% of them seen only once. This clonotype originated in a human donor with active or convalescent COVID-19. The donor label of this sample is uncertain. The sequenced sample was peripheral blood.

The CDR3 spells CASISGTRNTEAFF. CDR3 DNA sequence: TGTGCCAGCATTTCGGGGACAAGGAACACTGAAGCTTTCTTT. This chain joins TRBV28 and TRBJ1-1, with D perhaps matching TRBD1 (6 bases). CDR1 and CDR2 from the germline V gene are MDHEN and SYDVKM. V lost 7 bases, J lost 1 base, and 13 bases lay in between. The CDR3 runs 14 residues.